These T cell receptor beta chains were read from a single sample in a study of blood T cell repertoires in COVID-19. The table came from immunoSEQ multiplex PCR; TCRdb's copy has only in-frame clones and leaves some out. The table lists 35,000 to 50,000 clones, roughly nine tenths of them singletons. What was sequenced was peripheral blood. The receptors stem from a woman aged 25 to 45 in a cohort sampled during active COVID-19. Both conserved end residues are trimmed from each CDR3. Fields, in order: V gene, J gene, clone size, CDR3 length, CDR3 protein. Size is omitted from some rows. Given values are once, few, many or a class for expanded clones.

>TRBV2|TRBJ1-1|NA|13
ASSVRDRGFAEAF
>TRBV18|TRBJ2-2|NA|18
ASSPPGRVTGPRNTGELF
>TRBV10-3|TRBJ2-7|once|13
AIGTLAGGVYEQY
>TRBV14|TRBJ2-1|once|15
ASSQDSGLAGDGEQF
>TRBV2|TRBJ1-2|once|10
ASGGDTGRYT
>TRBV18|TRBJ2-7|NA|14
ASSPPGGRVLYEQY
>TRBV11-2|TRBJ1-1|NA|15
ASSKPGQGMKNTEAF
>TRBV10-2|TRBJ1-5|few|11
ASSDLSQQPQH
>TRBV5-5|TRBJ2-5|once|13
ASSLGPGGTETQY
>TRBV25-1|TRBJ2-5|NA|13
ASSEYGTIQETQY
>TRBV18|TRBJ2-7|NA|12
ASSVAPYSYEQY
>TRBV12-3/TRBV12-4|TRBJ2-3|NA|11
ASSLRLIDTQY
>TRBV3-1/TRBV3-2|TRBJ2-7|NA|13
ASSQGPRRDYEQY
>TRBV28|TRBJ2-1|NA|15
ASGSLSGLAGHNEQF
>TRBV28|TRBJ2-7|NA|18
ASSTKSGGLGGGRPYEQY
>TRBV21-1|TRBJ2-7|NA|12
ASSKAPTSYEQY
>TRBV3-1/TRBV3-2|TRBJ1-6|NA|11
ASSQQGRSPLH
>TRBV6-2/TRBV6-3|TRBJ2-1|once|14
ASSYSRDRGYNEQF
>TRBV15|TRBJ1-4|NA|14
ATSRGQGMTNEKLF
>TRBV12-3/TRBV12-4|TRBJ2-7|NA|11
ASSLGQSYEQY
>TRBV9|TRBJ1-2|NA|11
ASSVDSNYGYT
>TRBV5-4|TRBJ2-4|NA|14
ASSLTDRGGLNIQY
>TRBV9|TRBJ2-1|NA|13
ASSVDVGRAHGQF
>TRBV6-6|TRBJ2-6|NA|13
ASSFESSGANVLT
>TRBV6-5|TRBJ1-2|NA|13
ASSPREGVNYGYT
>TRBV28|TRBJ1-2|NA|10
ASLQGDYGYT
>TRBV28|TRBJ1-2|NA|12
ASSLSGQGYGYT
>TRBV21-1|TRBJ2-1|NA|11
ASTTSGSHEQF
>TRBV5-6|TRBJ1-6|once|13
ASSLGQGANSPLH
>TRBV19|TRBJ1-4|NA|12
ASSTRQGAEKLF